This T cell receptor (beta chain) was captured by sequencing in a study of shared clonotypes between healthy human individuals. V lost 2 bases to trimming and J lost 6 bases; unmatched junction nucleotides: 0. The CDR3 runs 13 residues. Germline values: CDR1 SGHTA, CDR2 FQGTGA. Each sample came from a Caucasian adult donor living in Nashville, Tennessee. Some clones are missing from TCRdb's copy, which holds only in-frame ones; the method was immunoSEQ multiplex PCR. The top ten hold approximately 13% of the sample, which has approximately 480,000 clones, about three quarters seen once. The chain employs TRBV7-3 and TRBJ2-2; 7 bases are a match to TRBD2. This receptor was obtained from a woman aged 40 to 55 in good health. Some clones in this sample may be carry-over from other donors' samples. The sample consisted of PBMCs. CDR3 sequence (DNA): TGTGCCAGCAGCTTAGCGGGGGCCGGGGAGCTGTTTTTT. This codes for CASSLAGAGELFF.